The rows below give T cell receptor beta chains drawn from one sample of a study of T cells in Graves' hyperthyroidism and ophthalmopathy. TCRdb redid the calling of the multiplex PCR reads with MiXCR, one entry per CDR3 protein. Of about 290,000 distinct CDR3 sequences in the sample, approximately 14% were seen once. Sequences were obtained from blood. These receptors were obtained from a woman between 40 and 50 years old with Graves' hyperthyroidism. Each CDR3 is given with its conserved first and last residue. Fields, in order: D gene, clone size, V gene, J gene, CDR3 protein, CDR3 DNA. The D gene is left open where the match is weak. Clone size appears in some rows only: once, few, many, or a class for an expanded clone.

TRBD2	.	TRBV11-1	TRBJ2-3	CASSLETSGRGTQYF	TGTGCCAGCAGCTTGGAGACTAGCGGGAGGGGCACGCAGTATTTT
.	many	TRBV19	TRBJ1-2	CASSIDGGTSSYTF	TGTGCCAGTAGTATAGATGGTGGGACATCGTCTTACACCTTC
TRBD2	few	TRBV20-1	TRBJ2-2	CSAFYSGTGGELFF	TGCAGTGCTTTCTACAGCGGGACGGGCGGGGAGCTGTTTTTT
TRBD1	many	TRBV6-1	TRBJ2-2	CASSSQGAVTGELFF	TGTGCCAGCAGTAGCCAGGGGGCGGTCACCGGGGAGCTGTTTTTT
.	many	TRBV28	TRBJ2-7	CATKSVGVRAYEQYF	TGTGCCACAAAATCCGTTGGTGTCAGAGCCTACGAGCAGTACTTC
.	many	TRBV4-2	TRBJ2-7	CASSQVGKPYEQYF	TGTGCCAGCAGCCAAGTCGGTAAGCCCTACGAGCAGTACTTC
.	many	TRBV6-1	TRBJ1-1	CASRDGVRAFF	TGTGCCAGCAGGGACGGGGTGAGGGCTTTCTTT
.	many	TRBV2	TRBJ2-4	CASSKGVRNIQYF	TGTGCCAGCAGTAAGGGAGTAAGGAACATTCAGTACTTC
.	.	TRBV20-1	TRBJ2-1	CSARGLSGTPSYNEQFF	TGCAGTGCTAGAGGCCTTTCCGGGACTCCTTCCTACAATGAGCAGTTCTTC
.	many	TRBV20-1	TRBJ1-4	CSARDRLKGTNEKLFF	TGCAGTGCTAGAGATCGCTTGAAGGGAACTAATGAAAAACTGTTTTTT